A selection of T cell receptor beta chains follows, all from one sample in a study of shared clonotypes between healthy human individuals. TCRdb keeps only in-frame clones here, not all; method: immunoSEQ multiplex PCR. This repertoire shows approximately 2.5 million clones, roughly 92% found once; its top ten account for 0.13% to 0.15%. The specimen sequenced was naive CD4+ T cells sorted from blood. The source of these receptors is a man aged 18-30 years in good health. CDR3s include the opening cysteine and the closing phenylalanine or tryptophan. D genes are given only for firm matches. The listing skips clone size in some rows; elsewhere it reads once, few, many or a size class.

TRBJ1-1 | TRBV29-1 | NA | once | 12 | TGCAGCGTTGAATCCCAGGGAAATGAAGCTTTCTTT | CSVESQGNEAFF
TRBJ1-3 | TRBV5-8 | NA | NA | 13 | TGTGCCAGCAGCATGACAGCTGGAAACACCATATATTTT | CASSMTAGNTIYF
TRBJ2-1 | TRBV20-1 | NA | NA | 11 | TGCAGTGCTAGGTGGGGGGTACTACAGTTCTTC | CSARWGVLQFF
TRBJ2-7 | TRBV5-1 | NA | NA | 14 | TGCGCCAGCAGCTTGGACGGGACTGGCGACGAGCAGTACTTC | CASSLDGTGDEQYF
TRBJ2-1 | TRBV19 | NA | NA | 16 | TGTGCCAGTAGTTGGGGCGGGCATAACTCCTACAATGAGCAGTTCTTC | CASSWGGHNSYNEQFF
TRBJ2-4 | TRBV7-2 | NA | NA | 15 | TGTGCCAGCAGCCCGGGAGTGGGGTCCAAAAACATTCAGTACTTC | CASSPGVGSKNIQYF
TRBJ2-1 | TRBV7-9 | TRBD2 | NA | 14 | TGTGCCAGCAGCTTAGCTAGCGGGATGAATGAGCAGTTCTTC | CASSLASGMNEQFF
TRBJ1-3 | TRBV5-1 | NA | NA | 15 | TGCGCCAGCAGCTTGGGACGTACGACTGGAAACACCATATATTTT | CASSLGRTTGNTIYF
TRBJ1-2 | TRBV5-1 | NA | few | 13 | TGCGCCAGCAGCTTGGAAGGGTTGCTGGGCTACACCTTC | CASSLEGLLGYTF
TRBJ1-3 | TRBV29-1 | TRBD1 | once | 16 | TGCAGCGTCGGGACAGGGGGAACAAGCTCTGGAAACACCATATATTTT | CSVGTGGTSSGNTIYF
TRBJ2-3 | TRBV10-2 | NA | NA | 17 | TGCGCCAGCAGGGGAGCCCGGCTAGCGCTACCCACAGATACGCAGTATTTT | CASRGARLALPTDTQYF
TRBJ2-5 | TRBV10-3 | TRBD2 | NA | 15 | TGTGCCATCAGTGTGGGACTAGCGGGAGCAGAGACCCAGTACTTC | CAISVGLAGAETQYF
TRBJ2-5 | TRBV10-3 | NA | once | 13 | TGTGCCATCAGTGAGTCTCCCAAAGAGACCCAGTACTTC | CAISESPKETQYF
TRBJ1-1 | TRBV6-5 | NA | NA | 12 | TGTGCCAGCAGATCACAGGGCACTGAAGCTTTCTTT | CASRSQGTEAFF
TRBJ1-5 | TRBV6-4 | NA | NA | 13 | TGTGCCAGCAGTGACGGGACGGATCAGCCCCAGCATTTT | CASSDGTDQPQHF
TRBJ1-5 | TRBV19 | NA | once | 16 | TGTGCCAGTAGTCCAAAAGGGGGAAAGGGCAATCAGCCCCAGCATTTT | CASSPKGGKGNQPQHF
TRBJ2-1 | TRBV7-2 | TRBD1 | once | 17 | TGTGCCAGCAGCTTACTATCCGGGACAGGTGCATACAATGAGCAGTTCTTC | CASSLLSGTGAYNEQFF
TRBJ2-3 | TRBV7-7 | TRBD2 | NA | 16 | TGTGCTAGCAGCTTAGCGGGGGGGGCTGGCACAGATACGCAGTATTTT | CASSLAGGAGTDTQYF
TRBJ1-2 | TRBV5-5 | NA | once | 14 | TGTGCCAGCAGCTCGCAGACAGGAACCTATGGCTACACCTTC | CASSSQTGTYGYTF
TRBJ2-7 | TRBV30 | NA | NA | 14 | TGTGCCTGGAGTGGTCCCGGACGCTCCTACGAGCAGTACTTC | CAWSGPGRSYEQYF
TRBJ2-3 | TRBV5-1 | NA | NA | 15 | TGCGCCAGCAGCCCTGAAGGATCTCGCACAGATACGCAGTATTTT | CASSPEGSRTDTQYF
TRBJ2-1 | TRBV30 | NA | NA | 13 | TGTGCCTGGAGCCCGTCCTCCTACAATGAGCAGTTCTTC | CAWSPSSYNEQFF
TRBJ1-2 | TRBV18 | NA | NA | 15 | TGTGCCAGCTCACTGGCCGGGACGGAAGTCTATGGCTACACCTTC | CASSLAGTEVYGYTF
TRBJ2-2 | TRBV10-3 | NA | NA | 15 | TGTGCCATCAGTGGGACAGTATTAGACGCCGGGGAGCTGTTTTTT | CAISGTVLDAGELFF
TRBJ2-2 | TRBV19 | TRBD2 | NA | 15 | TGTGCCAGTACCCGGACTAGCGGGAAGGCCGGGGAGCTGTTTTTT | CASTRTSGKAGELFF
TRBJ1-6 | TRBV29-1 | NA | NA | 12 | TGCGCTCGGGGGATCCCAAATTCACCCCTCCACTTT | CARGIPNSPLHF
TRBJ1-5 | TRBV7-2 | NA | NA | 14 | TGTGCCAGCAGCTTACAAGGGTCGAATCAGCCCCAGCATTTT | CASSLQGSNQPQHF
TRBJ1-2 | TRBV2 | NA | once | 14 | TGTGCCAGCAGTGAAGCGATGCAGGCGGGTGGCTACACCTTC | CASSEAMQAGGYTF
TRBJ2-1 | TRBV2 | TRBD1 | NA | 15 | TGTGCCAGCAGTCTCGGACAGGGAGAAAACAATGAGCAGTTCTTC | CASSLGQGENNEQFF
TRBJ2-1 | TRBV7-9 | TRBD1 | NA | 14 | TGTGCCAGCACCCGGACAGGGGCCTACAATGAGCAGTTCTTC | CASTRTGAYNEQFF
TRBJ2-3 | TRBV27 | NA | NA | 14 | TGTGCCAGCAGTTTATGGGGTAGCGCAGATACGCAGTATTTT | CASSLWGSADTQYF